These 8 T cell receptor beta chains came from one sample sequenced in a study of blood T cells in healthy people across ages. The second PCR ran about 6 to 11 cycles with a sample-barcoded 5' primer and J-beta primers. MiXCR, applied by TCRdb to the 5' RACE reads, yields one record per CDR3 protein. The data contain around 900,000 distinct CDR3 sequences, around 54% of them singletons. The sequenced sample consisted of blood. These receptors all come from a woman aged 55-69 years in good health.

The rearrangement uses TRBV5-6 and TRBJ2-7; unclear D gene. CDR3 length: 16 residues. Trimming removed 4 bases from V and 0 bases from J, with 17 bases in between. Germline V CDR1 and CDR2: SGHDT, YYEEEE. The CDR3 region is CASSAVKTGTSYEQYF. CDR3 in DNA: TGTGCCAGCAGCGCGGTGAAGACGGGCACCTCCTACGAGCAGTACTTC. Full variable domain (rest looked up from reference TRBV5-6 and TRBJ2-7): DAGVTQSPTHLIKTRGQQVTLRCSPKSGHDTVSWYQQALGQGPQFIFQYYEEEERQRGNFPDRFSGHQFPNYSSELNVNALLLGDSALYLCASSAVKTGTSYEQYFGPGTRLTVT.

The V and J genes are TRBV7-9 and TRBJ2-5; D ambiguous. Germline V lookup: CDR1 SEHNR, CDR2 FQNEAQ (reference sequence). This CDR3 has 11 amino acids. V lost 10 bases to trimming and J lost 11 bases, with 17 bases between them. The CDR3 is CAITSGDEQYF. CDR3 nucleotide sequence: TGTGCCATCACGTCCGGCGATGAGCAGTACTTC.

J is TRBJ2-1 and V is TRBV6-2 or TRBV6-3; TRBD2 matches 13 bases. Per the germline V gene, CDR1 is MNHEY and CDR2 is SVGEGT. The CDR3 sequence is 16 residues long. With 7 bases clipped from V and 2 bases from J, the junction kept 5 bases outside the gene matches. In nucleotides, the CDR3 is TGTGCCAGCAAAAGGACTAGCGGGAGCCCCTACAATGAGCAGTTCTTC. Protein: CASKRTSGSPYNEQFF.

This clonotype has a single count. V usage is TRBV25-1 and J usage is TRBJ2-7, with a tentative D call TRBD1 (6 bases). V shed 1 base and J shed 5 bases, with 12 bases lying between them. The CDR3 has 14 amino acids. Looked up from germline, CDR1 is MGHDK and CDR2 is SYGVNS. CDR3 sequence (DNA): TGTGCCAGCAGTGAATGGGGGCTCGGGGACGAGCAGTACTTC. This gives the protein CASSEWGLGDEQYF.

The CDR3 nucleotides are TGCGCCAGCAGCCGGCACAGGGATAATGGCTATGGCTACACCTTC. Residues: CASSRHRDNGYGYTF. V usage is TRBV4-3 and J usage is TRBJ1-2; the D gene is possibly TRBD1 (6 bases). There are 15 residues in the CDR3. Per the germline V gene, CDR1 is LGHNA and CDR2 is YSLEER. Trimming pared 4 bases from V and 4 bases from J, leaving 16 bases between.

The chain recombines TRBV5-1 with TRBJ2-6; TRBD1 is a possible D gene (6 bases). The germline CDR1 and CDR2 sequences are SGHRS and YFSETQ. Trimming stripped 4 bases from V and 1 base from J, with 15 bases between. The CDR3 has 17 amino acids. The CDR3 protein is CASSAWPQGSGANVLTF. In DNA, the CDR3 is TGCGCCAGCAGCGCCTGGCCACAGGGATCTGGGGCCAACGTCCTGACTTTC. Combining the CDR3 with reference TRBV5-1 and TRBJ2-6 gives the whole variable domain KAGVTQTPRYLIKTRGQQVTLSCSPISGHRSVSWYQQTPGQGLQFLFEYFSETQRNKGNFPGRFSGRQFSNSRSEMNVSTLELGDSALYLCASSAWPQGSGANVLTFGAGSRLTVL.

This clonotype was counted once. The chain has TRBV20-1 and TRBJ1-1, with 7 bases aligning to TRBD1. CDR1 and CDR2 (germline): DFQATT, SNEGSKA (reference sequence). Trimming removed 5 bases from V and 6 bases from J; junction bases left unmatched: 12. CDR3 length: 14 residues. The CDR3 protein is CSADRRQGPAEAFF. CDR3 nucleotides: TGCAGTGCTGACCGGCGACAGGGACCAGCTGAAGCTTTCTTT.

This clonotype was picked up a small number of times. The chain has TRBV29-1 and TRBJ2-1, with 11 bases that match TRBD2. This CDR3 contains 13 residues. V was pared by 7 bases and J by 6 bases, with 5 bases of the junction left unmatched. CDR1 is SQVTM, CDR2 ANQGSEA, per germline. The CDR3 sequence: CSAQGLAANEQFF. The CDR3 DNA is TGCAGCGCGCAGGGACTAGCGGCCAATGAGCAGTTCTTC.